This T cell receptor (beta chain) comes out of a study of control samples from healthy donors and cancer patients. Produced via immunoSEQ multiplex PCR; TCRdb's table is partial and in-frame only. The table records around 41,000 clones, around four fifths of them present only once. CDR3 length: 16 amino acids. Trimming took 3 bases from V and 3 from J; bases not matched to a gene: 7. Germline assignment: CDR1 MNHEY and CDR2 SMNVEV (reference sequence). This TCR came from a woman aged 55-75 years with lung cancer. The rearrangement joins TRBV27 to TRBJ2-2, with 7 bases lining up with TRBD1. The specimen sequenced was PBMCs. The CDR3 here is CASSFRDRVDTGELFF. The CDR3 region has the DNA TGTGCCAGCAGTTTCCGTGACAGGGTGGACACCGGGGAGCTGTTTTTT.